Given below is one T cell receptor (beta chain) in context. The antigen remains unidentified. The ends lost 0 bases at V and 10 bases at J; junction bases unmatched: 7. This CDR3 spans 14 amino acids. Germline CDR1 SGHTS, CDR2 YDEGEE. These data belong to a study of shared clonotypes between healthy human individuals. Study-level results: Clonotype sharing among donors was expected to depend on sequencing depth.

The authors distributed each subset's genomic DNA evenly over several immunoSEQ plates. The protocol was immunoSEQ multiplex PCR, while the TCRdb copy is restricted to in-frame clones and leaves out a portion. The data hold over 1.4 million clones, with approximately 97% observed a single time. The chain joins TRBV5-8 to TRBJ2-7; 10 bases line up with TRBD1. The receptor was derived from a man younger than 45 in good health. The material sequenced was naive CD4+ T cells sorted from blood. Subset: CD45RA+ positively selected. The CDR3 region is CASSLGGTGAKQYF. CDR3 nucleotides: TGTGCCAGCAGCTTGGGGGGGACAGGGGCGAAACAGTACTTC.